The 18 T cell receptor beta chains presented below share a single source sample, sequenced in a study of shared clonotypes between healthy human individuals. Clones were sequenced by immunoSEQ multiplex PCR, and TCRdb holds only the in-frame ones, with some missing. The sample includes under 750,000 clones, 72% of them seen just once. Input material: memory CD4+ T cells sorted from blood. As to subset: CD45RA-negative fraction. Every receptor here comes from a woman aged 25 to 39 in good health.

Here the CDR3 reads CASRGPGQEHYEQYF. The CDR3 region has the DNA TGTGCCAGCAGGGGGCCGGGACAGGAGCACTACGAGCAGTACTTC. The V gene is TRBV28, the J gene TRBJ2-7, with 8 bases aligning to TRBD1. The CDR3 spans 15 residues. The trim removed 6 bases at V and 3 bases at J, leaving 10 bases unmatched. The germline CDR1 and CDR2 sequences are MDHEN and SYDVKM.

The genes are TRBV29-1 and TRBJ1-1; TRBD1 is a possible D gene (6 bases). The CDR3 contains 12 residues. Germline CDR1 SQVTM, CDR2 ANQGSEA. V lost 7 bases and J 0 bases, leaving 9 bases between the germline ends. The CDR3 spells CSEYRVNTEAFF. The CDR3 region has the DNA TGCAGCGAGTACAGGGTGAACACTGAAGCTTTCTTT.

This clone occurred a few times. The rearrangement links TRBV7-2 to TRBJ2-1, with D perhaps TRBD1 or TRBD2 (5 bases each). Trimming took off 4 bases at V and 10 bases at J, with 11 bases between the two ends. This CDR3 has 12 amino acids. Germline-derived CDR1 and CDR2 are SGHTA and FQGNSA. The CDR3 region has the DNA TGTGCCAGCAGCTCAGATTGGGGGGAGCAGTTCTTC. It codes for CASSSDWGEQFF.

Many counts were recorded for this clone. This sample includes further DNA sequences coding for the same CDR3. The CDR3 region is CASSLGDRDTGELFF. CDR3 in DNA: TGCGCCAGCAGCTTGGGAGACAGAGACACCGGGGAGCTGTTTTTT. The rearrangement joins TRBV5-1 to TRBJ2-2; maybe TRBD1 (5 bases). This CDR3 has 15 amino acids. V was trimmed by 0 bases and J by 3 bases, leaving 9 bases between them. In germline, CDR1 is SGHRS, CDR2 YFSETQ.

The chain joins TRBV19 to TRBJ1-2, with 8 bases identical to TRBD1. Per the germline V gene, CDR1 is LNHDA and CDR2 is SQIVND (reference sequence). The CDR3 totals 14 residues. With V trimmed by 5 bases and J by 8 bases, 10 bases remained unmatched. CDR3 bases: TGTGCCAGTAGTGGATGGGGACAGGTCGTCGGCTACACCTTC. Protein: CASSGWGQVVGYTF.

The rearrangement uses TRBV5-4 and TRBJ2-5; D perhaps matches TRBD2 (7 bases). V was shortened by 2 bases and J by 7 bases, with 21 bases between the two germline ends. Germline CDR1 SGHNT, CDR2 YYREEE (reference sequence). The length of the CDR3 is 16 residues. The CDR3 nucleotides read TGTGCCAGCAGCTTCGGTCTGTCGGGGGGCGCGGTGACCCAGTACTTC. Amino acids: CASSFGLSGGAVTQYF.

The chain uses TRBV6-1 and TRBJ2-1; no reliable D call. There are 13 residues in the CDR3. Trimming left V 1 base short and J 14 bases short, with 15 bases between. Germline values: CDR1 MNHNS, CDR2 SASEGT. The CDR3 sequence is CASSEEGRSGEFF. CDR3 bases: TGTGCCAGCAGTGAAGAGGGCCGTTCCGGTGAGTTCTTC.

CDR3 loop: CSVEVGGPNTEAFF. In nucleotides, the CDR3 is TGCAGCGTTGAAGTGGGCGGACCAAACACTGAAGCTTTCTTT. This chain uses TRBV29-1 with TRBJ1-1; D gene ambiguous. V was trimmed by 1 base and J by 2 bases, leaving 11 bases between them. The germline CDR1 and CDR2 sequences are SQVTM and ANQGSEA. The CDR3 totals 14 residues.

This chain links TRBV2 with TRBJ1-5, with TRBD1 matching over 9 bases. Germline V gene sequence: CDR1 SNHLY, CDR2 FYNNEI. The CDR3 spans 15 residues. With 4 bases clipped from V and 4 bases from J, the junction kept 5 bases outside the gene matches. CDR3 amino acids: CASSAEQGANQPQHF. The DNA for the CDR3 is TGTGCCAGCAGTGCCGAACAGGGGGCAAATCAGCCCCAGCATTTT.

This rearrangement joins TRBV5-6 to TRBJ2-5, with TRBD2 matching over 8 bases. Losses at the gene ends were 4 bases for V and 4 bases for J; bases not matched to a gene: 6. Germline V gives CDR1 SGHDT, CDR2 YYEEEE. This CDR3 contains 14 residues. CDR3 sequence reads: CASSLGTRGETQYF. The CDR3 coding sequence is TGTGCCAGCAGCCTGGGGACTAGAGGAGAGACCCAGTACTTC.

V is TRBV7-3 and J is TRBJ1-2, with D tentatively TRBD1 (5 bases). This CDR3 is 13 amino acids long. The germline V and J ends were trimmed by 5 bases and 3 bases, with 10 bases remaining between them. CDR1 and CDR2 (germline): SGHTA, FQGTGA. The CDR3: CASSQLGDYGYTF. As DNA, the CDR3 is TGTGCCAGCAGCCAACTAGGGGACTATGGCTACACCTTC. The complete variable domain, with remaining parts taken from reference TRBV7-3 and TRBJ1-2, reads GAGVSQTPSNKVTEKGKYVELRCDPISGHTALYWYRQSLGQGPEFLIYFQGTGAADDSGLPNDRFFAVRPEGSVSTLKIQRTERGDSAVYLCASSQLGDYGYTFGSGTRLTVV.

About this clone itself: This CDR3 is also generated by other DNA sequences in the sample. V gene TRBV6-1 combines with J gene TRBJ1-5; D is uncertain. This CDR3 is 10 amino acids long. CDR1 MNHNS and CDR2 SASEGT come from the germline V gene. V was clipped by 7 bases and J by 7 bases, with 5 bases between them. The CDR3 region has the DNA TGTGCCAGCAACGTCCAGCCCCAGCATTTT. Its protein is CASNVQPQHF.

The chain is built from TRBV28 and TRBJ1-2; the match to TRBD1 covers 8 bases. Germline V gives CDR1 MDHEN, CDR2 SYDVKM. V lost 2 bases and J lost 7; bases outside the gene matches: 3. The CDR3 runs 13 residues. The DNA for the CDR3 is TGTGCCAGCAGTTTAATGGACAGGGCTGGCTACACCTTC. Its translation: CASSLMDRAGYTF.

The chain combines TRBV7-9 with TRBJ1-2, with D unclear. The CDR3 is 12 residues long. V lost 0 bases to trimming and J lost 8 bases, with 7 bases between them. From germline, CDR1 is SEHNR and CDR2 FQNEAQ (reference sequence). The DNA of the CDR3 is TGTGCCAGCAGCTTAGCAGGGAGAGGCTACACCTTC. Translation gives CASSLAGRGYTF.

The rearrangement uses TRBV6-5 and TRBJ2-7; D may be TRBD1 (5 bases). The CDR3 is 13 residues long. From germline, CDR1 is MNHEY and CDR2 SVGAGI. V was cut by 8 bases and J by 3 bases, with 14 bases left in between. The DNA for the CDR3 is TGTGCCAGCGGGGTGGGGCACGTCTACGAGCAGTACTTC. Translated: CASGVGHVYEQYF.

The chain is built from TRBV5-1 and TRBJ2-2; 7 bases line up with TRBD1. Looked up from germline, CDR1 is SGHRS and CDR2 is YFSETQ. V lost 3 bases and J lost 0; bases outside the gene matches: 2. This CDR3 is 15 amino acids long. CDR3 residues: CASSSGQTNTGELFF. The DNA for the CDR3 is TGCGCCAGCAGCTCGGGACAGACGAACACCGGGGAGCTGTTTTTT.

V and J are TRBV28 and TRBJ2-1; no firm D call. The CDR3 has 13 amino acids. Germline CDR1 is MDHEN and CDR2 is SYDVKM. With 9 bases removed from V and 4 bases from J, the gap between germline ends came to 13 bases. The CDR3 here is CASLLLGYNEQFF. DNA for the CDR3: TGTGCCAGTCTCCTTCTAGGGTACAATGAGCAGTTCTTC.

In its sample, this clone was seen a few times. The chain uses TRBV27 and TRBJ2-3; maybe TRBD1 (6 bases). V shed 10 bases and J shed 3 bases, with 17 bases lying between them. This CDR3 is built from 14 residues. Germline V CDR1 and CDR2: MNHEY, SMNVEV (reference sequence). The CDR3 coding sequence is TGTGCCACCCGGGCGAGGCAGGGGACAGATACGCAGTATTTT. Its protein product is CATRARQGTDTQYF.